Each of the 30 T cell receptor beta chains below was sequenced from the same sample in a study of T cell responses to AZD1222 COVID-19 vaccine (dated by TCRdb to about 2021). This sample's time point label indicates: baseline before first vaccination. The method was the immunoSEQ multiplex PCR assay. TCRdb provides this immuneACCESS table in a form limited to in-frame rearrangements. Some clones are lacking; in checked studies, under half of them reflect an unresolved V gene, and why the rest are absent is not known. This sample gives about 80,000 clones in total; roughly 87% of them show up just once. Clones ranked in the top ten supply roughly 23% of the sample. Sequencing used peripheral blood, obtained on day 0 of AZD1222 vaccination. These receptor sequences come from an adult in good health.

The chain is built from TRBV28 and TRBJ2-7; TRBD1 is a possible D gene (6 bases). The V gene's germline CDR1 is MDHEN and CDR2 SYDVKM. Trimming took off 1 base at V and 4 bases at J, with 11 bases between the two ends. The CDR3 has 14 amino acids. Written as DNA, the CDR3 is TGTGCCAGCAGTTTATCTAGGGGGAAGTACGAGCAGTACTTC. The encoded protein is CASSLSRGKYEQYF.

The chain employs TRBV16 and TRBJ2-1; a possible D gene is TRBD2 (6 bases). Germline V lookup: CDR1 KGHSY, CDR2 FQNENV. This CDR3 has 15 residues. V shed 3 bases and J shed 1 base, with 10 bases lying between them. For the CDR3, the DNA is TGTGCCAGCAGCCAGGGACTTCTTTCCTACAATGAGCAGTTCTTC. Its translation: CASSQGLLSYNEQFF. Based on the CDR3 plus reference TRBV16 and TRBJ2-1, the full variable domain is GEEVAQTPKHLVRGEGQKAKLYCAPIKGHSYVFWYQQVLKNEFKFLISFQNENVFDETGMPKERFSAKCLPNSPCSLEIQATKLEDSAVYFCASSQGLLSYNEQFFGPGTRLTVL.

V gene TRBV7-9 combines with J gene TRBJ1-1, with 7 positions matching TRBD1. V lost 1 base to trimming and J lost 4 bases; unmatched junction nucleotides: 6. The CDR3 length is 15 residues. CDR1 and CDR2 from the germline V gene are SEHNR and FQNEAQ (reference sequence). The CDR3 DNA follows: TGTGCCAGCAGCTTAGAGAGGGGGCCGGGCACTGAAGCTTTCTTT. Encoded protein: CASSLERGPGTEAFF.

The rearrangement uses TRBV27 and TRBJ2-2; tentatively, D is TRBD1 (6 bases). The CDR3 runs 12 residues. Germline-derived CDR1 and CDR2 are MNHEY and SMNVEV (reference sequence). Trimming stripped 8 bases from V and 8 bases from J, with 12 bases between. CDR3 sequence: CASATQGGELFF. The CDR3 DNA follows: TGTGCCAGCGCAACTCAGGGGGGGGAGCTGTTTTTT.

The chain carries TRBV29-1 and TRBJ1-4; the D gene is possibly TRBD1 (5 bases). This CDR3 is built from 12 residues. Per germline, CDR1 SQVTM and CDR2 ANQGSEA. V lost 4 bases and J lost 11, with 14 bases in between. The CDR3 reads CSVVGGASKLFF. The CDR3, as DNA: TGCAGCGTTGTGGGAGGGGCGTCCAAACTGTTTTTT.

CDR3 sequence (DNA): TGTGCCAGCAGCTTAAATCCCTCGGAGGGGGGCTACACCTTC. It encodes CASSLNPSEGGYTF. V gene TRBV7-3 combines with J gene TRBJ1-2; perhaps TRBD1 as D (5 bases). The germline V and J ends were trimmed by 1 base and 8 bases, with 14 bases remaining between them. CDR3 length: 14 amino acids. Germline CDR1 is SGHTA and CDR2 is FQGTGA.

Here the CDR3 reads CASSPPADGTDTQYF. The CDR3 bases are TGTGCCAGCAGTCCCCCTGCCGACGGCACAGATACGCAGTATTTT. The chain uses TRBV28 and TRBJ2-3, with D unclear. Trimming cost V 5 bases and J 1 base, with 13 bases left between them. Germline CDR1 MDHEN, CDR2 SYDVKM. This CDR3 is built from 15 residues.

The chain uses TRBV7-8 and TRBJ1-1; 10 nucleotides align to TRBD1. This CDR3 contains 12 residues. Germline lookup yields CDR1 SGHVS and CDR2 FQNEAQ. Trimming at V came to 5 bases and at J to 9 bases, leaving 3 bases not matched to a gene. In DNA form, the CDR3 reads TGTGCCAGCAGCCGGGACAGGGGAAAAGCTTTCTTT. Protein product: CASSRDRGKAFF. Complete variable domain (other parts from reference TRBV7-8 and TRBJ1-1): GAGVSQSPRYKVAKRGQDVALRCDPISGHVSLFWYQQALGQGPEFLTYFQNEAQLDKSGLPSDRFFAERPEGSVSTLKIQRTQQEDSAVYLCASSRDRGKAFFGQGTRLTVV.

The rearrangement links TRBV30 to TRBJ1-1; no reliable D call. V was shortened by 5 bases and J by 5 bases, with 6 bases between the two germline ends. The germline V gene encodes CDR1 GTSNPN and CDR2 SVGIG (reference sequence). This CDR3 has 10 residues. In DNA, the CDR3 is TGTGCCTGGTATAGGACTGAAGCTTTCTTT. This codes for CAWYRTEAFF.

This chain links TRBV6-6 with TRBJ1-1; D is possibly TRBD1 (5 bases). With 6 bases removed from V and 0 bases from J, the gap between germline ends came to 11 bases. The CDR3 is 14 residues long. Germline lookup yields CDR1 MNHNY and CDR2 SVGAGI (reference sequence). CDR3 loop: CASRAGMMNTEAFF. CDR3 nucleotide sequence: TGTGCCAGCAGGGCAGGGATGATGAACACTGAAGCTTTCTTT.

The V gene is TRBV11-3, the J gene TRBJ2-1, with 11 bases fitting TRBD2. This CDR3 has 15 amino acids. Germline V lookup: CDR1 SGHNT, CDR2 YENEEA. V dropped 6 bases and J dropped 10; count of bases not matched to a gene: 11. DNA of the CDR3: TGTGCCAGCAGAGATAGCGGGAGGGGTTTTGAAGAGCAGTTCTTC. It codes for CASRDSGRGFEEQFF.

This clone was observed once. The CDR3 region has the DNA TGCGCCAGCAGCCCAGTGGGACAGGGCTACGAGCAGTACTTC. Protein: CASSPVGQGYEQYF. The rearrangement joins TRBV4-3 to TRBJ2-7; TRBD1 agrees at 9 bases. This CDR3 is 14 amino acids long. V lost 4 bases and J lost 3; bases outside the gene matches: 4. The germline V gene encodes CDR1 LGHNA and CDR2 YSLEER.

Points on this clone: Within the sample, other DNA sequences also encode this same CDR3. The chain has TRBV9 and TRBJ1-1, with no clear D. Trimming pared 0 bases from V and 0 bases from J, leaving 6 bases between. CDR1 is SGDLS, CDR2 YYNGEE, per germline. The CDR3 consists of 14 residues. CDR3: CASSVGGMNTEAFF. CDR3 DNA sequence: TGTGCCAGCAGCGTAGGGGGTATGAACACTGAAGCTTTCTTT.

The chain uses TRBV19 and TRBJ1-2, with D unresolved. This CDR3 spans 11 amino acids. The germline V gene has CDR1 LNHDA and CDR2 SQIVND (reference sequence). With 11 bases removed from V and 2 bases from J, the gap between germline ends came to 9 bases. CDR3 sequence (DNA): TGTGCCTCGGGCAGCAACTATGGCTACACCTTC. Residues: CASGSNYGYTF.

The V and J genes are TRBV10-3 and TRBJ2-2; TRBD2 matches at 9 bases. After removal of 3 bases from V and 7 bases from J, the junction contained 6 bases not matched to a gene. CDR1 ENHRY and CDR2 SYGVKD come from the germline V gene. The CDR3 is made up of 15 amino acids. CDR3 nucleotides: TGTGCCATCAGTGATTCTAGCGGGACAAACGGGGAGCTGTTTTTT. Translated: CAISDSSGTNGELFF.

The chain links TRBV6-5 to TRBJ2-7; perhaps D is TRBD1 or TRBD2 (5 bases each). Germline V gene sequence: CDR1 MNHEY, CDR2 SVGAGI. V lost 5 bases, J lost 5 bases, and 16 bases lay in between. This CDR3 has 14 residues. CDR3 DNA sequence: TGTGCCAGCAGTCCTCCCTTCGGGACGAACGAGCAGTACTTC. Protein sequence: CASSPPFGTNEQYF.

The sample holds one count of this clone. The chain is built from TRBV29-1 and TRBJ1-1; a possible D gene is TRBD1 (5 bases). This CDR3 is built from 13 residues. Germline lookup yields CDR1 SQVTM and CDR2 ANQGSEA. The V and J ends lost 5 bases and 1 base respectively, with 11 bases between them. The CDR3: CSVLNTGNTEAFF. CDR3 in DNA: TGCAGCGTTCTTAACACAGGGAACACTGAAGCTTTCTTT.

This rearrangement joins TRBV9 to TRBJ2-7, with D tentatively TRBD2 (5 bases). V shed 5 bases and J shed 2 bases, with 8 bases lying between them. The CDR3 is made up of 12 amino acids. The germline CDR1 and CDR2 sequences are SGDLS and YYNGEE. CDR3 sequence: CASSWTAYEQYF. The DNA for the CDR3 is TGTGCCAGCAGTTGGACTGCCTACGAGCAGTACTTC.

The V call is TRBV12-3 or TRBV12-4, the J call TRBJ1-1; no reliable D call. Trimming cost V 4 bases and J 10 bases, with 13 bases left between them. This CDR3 contains 12 residues. The CDR3 bases are TGTGCCAGCAGTTCTAGGGTCTGGGGAGCTTTCTTT. Its protein product is CASSSRVWGAFF.

This clone was observed a few times. A much bigger clone sits one base away, suggesting this may be a read error. In the same sample, other DNA sequences code for this CDR3. This chain connects TRBV15 to TRBJ2-5; D gene ambiguous. Looked up from germline, CDR1 is LNHNV and CDR2 is YYDKDF (reference sequence). The CDR3 covers 14 residues. Deletions cut 1 base from V and 0 bases from J, with 6 bases between. For the CDR3, the DNA is TGTGCCACCAGCAGAGGTTCGGACCAAGAGACCCAGTACTTC. This gives the protein CATSRGSDQETQYF.

The rearrangement links TRBV15 to TRBJ2-5; D unclear. Germline CDR1 reads LNHNV; CDR2 reads YYDKDF (reference sequence). The V end was cut by 3 bases, the J end by 5 bases, with 13 bases between. This CDR3 is built from 14 residues. Here the CDR3 reads CATSRSYGWETQYF. For the CDR3, the DNA is TGTGCCACCAGCAGGAGCTATGGGTGGGAGACCCAGTACTTC.

This clone was seen more than once but under ten times. The chain combines TRBV7-8 with TRBJ1-6; D remains unclear. This CDR3 spans 15 amino acids. V was clipped by 3 bases and J by 0 bases, with 6 bases between them. Germline CDR1 is SGHVS and CDR2 is FQNEAQ. The CDR3 nucleotides are TGTGCCAGCAGCTTGGGGAGCTCCTATAATTCACCCCTCCACTTT. It codes for CASSLGSSYNSPLHF.

The chain links TRBV19 to TRBJ1-4; a weak D match, TRBD1 (6 bases). Trimming removed 3 bases at V and 5 bases at J, with 7 bases between. The germline V gene has CDR1 LNHDA and CDR2 SQIVND (reference sequence). CDR3 length equals 13 residues. The CDR3 region has the DNA TGTGCCAGTAGTATCCAGGGGAATGAAAAACTGTTTTTT. Residues: CASSIQGNEKLFF.

The chain joins TRBV11-3 to TRBJ1-1; D possibly corresponds to TRBD1 (6 bases). Germline CDR1 reads SGHNT; CDR2 reads YENEEA. The length of the CDR3 is 16 residues. Trimming stripped 5 bases from V and 0 bases from J, with 16 bases between. The CDR3 DNA is TGTGCCAGCAGCGCCAGGGGAAAAGGGATGAACACTGAAGCTTTCTTT. This encodes CASSARGKGMNTEAFF.

The rearrangement links TRBV30 to TRBJ1-1, with D perhaps TRBD1 (5 bases). V lost 6 bases and J lost 3, with 17 bases in between. This CDR3 has 14 amino acids. Germline V gives CDR1 GTSNPN, CDR2 SVGIG (reference sequence). This CDR3 is CACPDTHGDTEAFF. CDR3 nucleotide sequence: TGTGCCTGCCCGGACACTCATGGGGACACTGAAGCTTTCTTT.

This clone was recorded a few times. The chain recombines TRBV5-8 with TRBJ1-5; D not resolved. Germline assignment: CDR1 SGHTS and CDR2 YDEGEE. V shed 0 bases and J shed 5 bases, with 6 bases lying between them. This CDR3 contains 13 residues. The CDR3 here is CASSLGGDQPQHF. The CDR3 nucleotides read TGTGCCAGCAGCTTGGGAGGAGATCAGCCCCAGCATTTT.

The V gene is TRBV7-2, the J gene TRBJ2-7; D possibly matches TRBD1 or TRBD2 (6 bases each). Per germline, CDR1 SGHTA and CDR2 FQGNSA. There are 15 residues in the CDR3. V was cut by 3 bases and J by 6 bases, with 18 bases left in between. CDR3 protein: CASSFMGHKEGEQYF. CDR3 in DNA: TGTGCCAGCAGCTTTATGGGACATAAGGAGGGCGAGCAGTACTTC.

V is TRBV4-1 and J is TRBJ2-2; a weak D match, TRBD2 (5 bases). CDR3 length: 14 amino acids. V lost 0 bases and J 4 bases, leaving 6 bases between the germline ends. Germline values: CDR1 MGHRA, CDR2 YSYEKL. CDR3 loop: CASSQEGLTGELFF. DNA for the CDR3: TGCGCCAGCAGCCAAGAAGGACTCACCGGGGAGCTGTTTTTT.

The rearrangement links TRBV6-6 to TRBJ1-3, with D unclear. The germline V gene encodes CDR1 MNHNY and CDR2 SVGAGI (reference sequence). The CDR3 extends over 12 amino acids. The germline V and J ends were trimmed by 5 bases and 5 bases, with 7 bases remaining between them. CDR3 bases: TGTGCCAGCAGTCCCGAAAGAAACACCATATATTTT. Its translation is CASSPERNTIYF.

About this clone itself: At one boundary the junction diverges from the germline segment, which might be a read error. V usage is TRBV2 and J usage is TRBJ2-1, with a possible D match to TRBD1 (6 bases). Germline loops: CDR1 SNHLY, CDR2 FYNNEI. This CDR3 comprises 24 residues. CDR3 region: CASREEPGHIRSVGPRKDHNEQFF. For the CDR3, the DNA is TGTGCCAGCAGGGAAGAACCGGGACACATACGCTCAGTGGGTCCTCGTAAGGACCATAATGAGCAGTTCTTC.